This T cell receptor (beta chain) is from a study of shared clonotypes between healthy human individuals. Across the whole study: CD8 memory received one plate per donor, CD8 naive two, CD4 memory three and CD4 naive three. Notes on the study in general: Relative to clonotypes present in all four donors, those not shared had lower generation probabilities. Sampling was confined to blood; repertoires within tissues likely differ.

There are 17 residues in the CDR3. CDR1 and CDR2 from the germline V gene are SGHDN and FVKESK. Trimming at V came to 0 bases and at J to 4 bases, leaving 5 bases not matched to a gene. Of note for this clone: Its antigen is not known.

This table comes from immunoSEQ multiplex PCR, and its TCRdb copy is limited to in-frame clones, with some not included. The top ten hold nearly 1.5% of the sample, which has about 980,000 clones, approximately 80% seen once. This chain connects TRBV14 to TRBJ2-5; 13 bases are shared with TRBD2. The origin of this receptor is a man younger than 35 in good health. The sample taken for sequencing was memory CD4+ T cells sorted from blood. Subset given: CD45RA-negative fraction. DNA for the CDR3: TGTGCCAGCAGCCAAGATACTAGCGGGGGGGCAAGAGAGACCCAGTACTTC. Translating it yields CASSQDTSGGARETQYF.